There are many counts of the clone carrying this T cell receptor beta chain. Its target is not known. These data come from a study of T cell clonality in common variable immunodeficiency. Study results and limitations: What drives increased CVID clonality needs T cell subpopulation sequencing.

Method: immunoSEQ multiplex PCR; TCRdb's copy keeps in-frame clones and lacks some. Observed in the sample are about 52,000 clones, none of them singletons. Sequenced sample: peripheral blood mononuclear cells. This clonotype was sampled from a person aged 18 to 70 in good health.

The sequenced part of the CDR3 DNA is TGCAGTGTTTGGAATCGGCGGGGGGCTTACAATGAG. Residues: CSVWNRRGAYNE. The whole CDR3 reads CSVWNRRGAYNEQFF. This rearrangement joins TRBV20-1 to TRBJ2-1, with TRBD2 matching 8 bases. The read comes to an end 3 residues before the CDR3 does, leaving the germline J gene to fill in the end. The V segment lost 7 bases and the J segment 4 bases; nucleotides outside the gene matches: 12. The CDR3 totals 15 residues. The germline gives CDR1 DFQATT, CDR2 SNEGSKA (reference sequence).